The 18 T cell receptor beta chains in this list originate from one sample, sequenced in a study of blood T cells in healthy people across ages (dated by TCRdb to 2014 to 2015). The library came from 5' RACE. TCRdb shows the sequencer as Illumina HiSeq 2500. A second 7 to 11 cycle PCR used a sample-barcoded 5' primer and a J-beta primer mix. The raw public reads went through TCRdb reprocessing: fastp at Q25, MiXCR clone calling, in-frame beta chains kept. Duplicate CDR3 protein sequences are folded into a single record with the most common DNA and genes. The sample table shows under 2 million distinct CDR3 sequences, and 30% to 40% are seen once. About 10% of the sample rests with the top ten. The sequenced sample was blood. These receptors all come from a woman in her thirties in good health.

This clonotype was counted between two and nine times. The gene calls are TRBV20-1 and TRBJ2-3, with 8 bases identical to TRBD2. CDR1 is DFQATT and CDR2 is SNEGSKA in the germline V gene (reference sequence). V shed 1 base and J 5 bases; nucleotides not matched to a gene: 11. The CDR3 totals 16 residues. The CDR3 sequence: CSARASLAGLGDTQYF. The CDR3 nucleotides are TGCAGTGCTAGAGCTTCCCTAGCGGGTCTTGGAGATACGCAGTATTTT.

The rearrangement links TRBV7-3 to TRBJ2-1; TRBD2 matches 12 bases. The CDR3 has 16 amino acids. J lost 2 bases, V lost 5 bases, and 4 bases had no gene match. Germline CDR1 reads SGHTA; CDR2 reads FQGTGA. CDR3 in amino acids: CASSDWTSGTYNEQFF. The CDR3 DNA follows: TGTGCCAGCAGCGACTGGACTAGCGGGACCTACAATGAGCAGTTCTTC.

V gene TRBV27 combines with J gene TRBJ2-7; D not resolved. Trimming removed 1 base at V and 1 base at J, with 23 bases between. This CDR3 has 19 residues. The germline CDR1 and CDR2 sequences are MNHEY and SMNVEV (reference sequence). Here the CDR3 reads CASSLYLGRINGVSYEQYF. The CDR3, as DNA: TGTGCCAGCAGTTTATATCTAGGCAGGATAAATGGTGTTTCCTACGAGCAGTACTTC.

In regard to this clonotype: A junction end diverges from the germline sequence, so it may reflect a read error. The chain is built from TRBV3-1 and TRBJ2-5; D may be TRBD1 (5 bases). The CDR3 sequence is 16 residues long. The germline gives CDR1 LGHDT, CDR2 YNNKEL (reference sequence). CDR3 amino acids: CAGSQDLTVPEETQYF. The CDR3 DNA sequence: TGTGCCGGCAGCCAAGATTTGACAGTCCCTGAGGAGACCCAGTACTTC.

This chain links TRBV20-1 with TRBJ2-3, with 12 bases fitting TRBD2. Germline lookup yields CDR1 DFQATT and CDR2 SNEGSKA (reference sequence). The V segment lost 0 bases and the J segment 2 bases; nucleotides outside the gene matches: 21. This CDR3 spans 22 amino acids. The CDR3 loop reads CSARDDRKFALAGGKTTDTQYF. The CDR3 region has the DNA TGCAGTGCTAGAGATGATAGGAAGTTTGCGCTAGCGGGGGGGAAGACCACAGATACGCAGTATTTT.

V usage is TRBV20-1 and J usage is TRBJ2-7; 8 nucleotides agree with TRBD2. With 3 bases clipped from V and 3 bases from J, the junction kept 10 bases outside the gene matches. This CDR3 is 15 amino acids long. CDR1 is DFQATT, CDR2 SNEGSKA, per germline (reference sequence). Written as DNA, the CDR3 is TGCAGTGCTAGTTTAGAAAGCGGGAGAATCTACGAGCAGTACTTC. Protein product: CSASLESGRIYEQYF.

This clonotype was seen many times. V is TRBV5-1 and J is TRBJ2-1; 10 nucleotides align to TRBD1. This CDR3 is 14 amino acids long. The germline V gene encodes CDR1 SGHRS and CDR2 YFSETQ. V shed 3 bases and J 7 bases; nucleotides not matched to a gene: 4. The CDR3, as DNA: TGCGCCAGCAGCTCGGACAGGGGGTCGAATGAGCAGTTCTTC. Its protein is CASSSDRGSNEQFF.

Concerning this clonotype: Its ends do not fully match the called genes, so a read error is possible. The chain has TRBV4-1 and TRBJ1-2; D remains unclear. Germline CDR1 reads MGHRA; CDR2 reads YSYEKL. CDR3 length: 13 amino acids. The DNA of the CDR3 is TGCGCCAGCAGCCATGAGGGCCTCTATGGCTGCACCTTC. Residues: CASSHEGLYGCTF.

This clonotype was counted once. The rearrangement links TRBV3-1 to TRBJ2-2, with D possibly TRBD2 on 6 matching bases. This CDR3 comprises 15 residues. Germline V gene lookup returns CDR1 LGHDT and CDR2 YNNKEL (reference sequence). Between the trimmed V and J ends, which lost 4 bases and 4 bases, there was a span of 13 bases. The CDR3 here is CASSPGGGSTGELFF. CDR3 sequence (DNA): TGTGCCAGCAGCCCCGGGGGAGGTAGCACCGGGGAGCTGTTTTTT.

This clonotype was observed a handful of times. The chain uses TRBV5-1 and TRBJ2-7, with 11 nucleotides matching TRBD2. Germline CDR1 is SGHRS and CDR2 is YFSETQ. This CDR3 contains 16 residues. Unmatched junction bases numbered 8, after V lost 1 base and J lost 5 bases. CDR3 bases: TGCGCCAGCAGCTTGTCCGGGACTAGCGGTTTCCACGAGCAGTACTTC. The encoded protein is CASSLSGTSGFHEQYF. The variable domain in full, with the rest retrieved from reference TRBV5-1 and TRBJ2-7, is KAGVTQTPRYLIKTRGQQVTLSCSPISGHRSVSWYQQTPGQGLQFLFEYFSETQRNKGNFPGRFSGRQFSNSRSEMNVSTLELGDSALYLCASSLSGTSGFHEQYFGPGTRLTVT.

V and J are TRBV3-1 and TRBJ1-6, with D maybe TRBD1 (6 bases). The CDR3 has 12 amino acids. V lost 11 bases, J lost 7 bases, and 12 bases lay in between. CDR1 and CDR2 from the germline V gene are LGHDT and YNNKEL (reference sequence). The CDR3 sequence is CAGGDINSPLHF. The CDR3 region has the DNA TGTGCCGGGGGGGACATAAATTCACCCCTCCACTTT.

This clonotype was counted between two and nine times. This chain joins TRBV6-6 and TRBJ2-7; 13 positions agree with TRBD2. After removal of 5 bases from V and 6 bases from J, the junction contained 7 bases not matched to a gene. The germline CDR1 and CDR2 sequences are MNHNY and SVGAGI (reference sequence). This CDR3 comprises 15 residues. The CDR3 coding sequence is TGTGCCAGCAGTGGACCGGGACTAGCGGGACGCGAGCAGTACTTC. Encoded protein: CASSGPGLAGREQYF.

In its sample, this clonotype was seen many times. The J gene is TRBJ1-2, the V gene TRBV20-1, with 12 nucleotides matching TRBD1. This CDR3 is 15 amino acids long. Germline trimming cut 6 bases from V and 3 bases from J; bases unmatched to any gene: 8. Germline assignment: CDR1 DFQATT and CDR2 SNEGSKA (reference sequence). The CDR3 DNA sequence: TGCAGTGCCAGGGACAGGGGGCTGGGGTACTATGGCTACACCTTC. Translating gives CSARDRGLGYYGYTF.

This clonotype was counted a few times. The V call is TRBV5-1, the J call TRBJ2-7; tentative D call: TRBD2 (6 bases). The germline CDR1 and CDR2 sequences are SGHRS and YFSETQ. Deletions cut 3 bases from V and 6 bases from J, with 22 bases between. The CDR3 contains 16 residues. DNA of the CDR3: TGCGCCAGCAGCTCTTCGGTTCAGACTAGGCCACGCGAGCAGTACTTC. Its translation is CASSSSVQTRPREQYF.

The chain has TRBV20-1 and TRBJ1-2; 7 bases agree with TRBD1. The J segment lost 4 bases and the V segment lost 0 bases, leaving 8 bases of the junction unmatched. CDR1 and CDR2 (germline): DFQATT, SNEGSKA (reference sequence). The CDR3 sequence is 15 residues long. CDR3 bases: TGCAGTGCTAGAGATGAGGGGGCTCCCCCCTATGGCTACACCTTC. Translation: CSARDEGAPPYGYTF.

The chain employs TRBV9 and TRBJ2-3; 8 bases map to TRBD2. Germline V gene sequence: CDR1 SGDLS, CDR2 YYNGEE. The CDR3 runs 17 residues. The V gene end was trimmed by 0 bases and the J gene end by 0 bases; junction bases not matched to a gene: 6. The CDR3 region is CASSVEGAGASTDTQYF. The CDR3 coding sequence is TGTGCCAGCAGCGTAGAGGGAGCGGGGGCCAGCACAGATACGCAGTATTTT.

Many counts were recorded for this clonotype. The genes are TRBV7-3 and TRBJ2-1; D may be TRBD1 (6 bases). Germline CDR1 reads SGHTA; CDR2 reads FQGTGA. This CDR3 contains 16 residues. Trimming cost V 0 bases and J 2 bases, with 11 bases left between them. CDR3 sequence: CASSLTGTSTYNEQFF. The CDR3, as DNA: TGTGCCAGCAGCTTAACTGGGACAAGCACCTACAATGAGCAGTTCTTC.

This rearrangement joins TRBV4-2 to TRBJ1-6; maybe TRBD1 (5 bases). Germline V gene sequence: CDR1 LGHNA, CDR2 YNFKEQ. The CDR3 runs 17 residues. V lost 0 bases and J 6 bases, leaving 15 bases between the germline ends. The CDR3: CASSQDRKGIPNSPLHF. DNA of the CDR3: TGTGCCAGCAGCCAAGATCGGAAGGGGATCCCTAATTCACCCCTCCACTTT.